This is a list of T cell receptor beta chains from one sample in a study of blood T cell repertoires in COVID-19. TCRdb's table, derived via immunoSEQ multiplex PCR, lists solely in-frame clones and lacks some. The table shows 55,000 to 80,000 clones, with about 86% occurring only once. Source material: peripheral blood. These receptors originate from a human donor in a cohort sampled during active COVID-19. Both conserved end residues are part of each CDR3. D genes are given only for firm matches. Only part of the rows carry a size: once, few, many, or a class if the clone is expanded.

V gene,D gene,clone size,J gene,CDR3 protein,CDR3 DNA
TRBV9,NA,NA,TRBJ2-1,CASSVVGTPTYNEQFF,TGTGCCAGCAGCGTCGTAGGGACACCAACCTACAATGAGCAGTTCTTC
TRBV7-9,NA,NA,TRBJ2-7,CASSVQAYEQYF,TGTGCCAGCAGCGTTCAGGCCTACGAGCAGTACTTC
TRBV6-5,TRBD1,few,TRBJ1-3,CATKTGGSGNTIYF,TGTGCCACCAAGACAGGGGGCAGTGGAAACACCATATATTTT
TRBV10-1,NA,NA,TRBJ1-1,CASSPGSMNTEAFF,TGCGCCAGCAGCCCCGGGAGCATGAACACTGAAGCTTTCTTT
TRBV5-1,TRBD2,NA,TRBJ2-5,CASSTRLAGGQETQYF,TGCGCCAGCAGCACCCGACTAGCGGGGGGGCAAGAGACCCAGTACTTC
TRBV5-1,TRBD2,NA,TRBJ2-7,CASSGGLAGSSYEQYF,TGCGCCAGCAGCGGGGGACTAGCGGGTAGCTCCTACGAGCAGTACTTC
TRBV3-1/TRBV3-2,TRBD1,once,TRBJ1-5,CASSQTGGGQPQHF,TGTGCCAGCAGCCAAACAGGGGGAGGTCAGCCCCAGCATTTT
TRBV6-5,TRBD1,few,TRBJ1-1,CASSYTTGRTEAFF,TGTGCCAGCAGTTACACGACAGGGAGGACTGAAGCTTTCTTT
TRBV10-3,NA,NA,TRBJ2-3,CAISESGANTQYF,TGTGCCATCAGTGAGTCTGGGGCTAATACGCAGTATTTT
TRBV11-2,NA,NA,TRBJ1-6,CASSPNRGSPLHF,TGTGCCAGCAGCCCCAACCGGGGGTCACCCCTCCACTTT
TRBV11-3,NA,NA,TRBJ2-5,CASSRDTQETQYF,TGTGCCAGCAGCCGGGACACACAAGAGACCCAGTACTTC
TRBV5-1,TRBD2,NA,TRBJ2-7,CASSVGLPSSYEQYF,TGCGCCAGCAGCGTGGGACTACCTAGCTCCTACGAGCAGTACTTC
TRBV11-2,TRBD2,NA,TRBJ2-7,CASSLGTSGNNYEQYF,TGTGCCAGCAGCTTGGGGACTAGCGGGAACAACTACGAGCAGTACTTC
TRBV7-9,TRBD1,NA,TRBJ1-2,CASSSETGGDGYTF,TGTGCCAGCAGCTCAGAGACAGGGGGAGATGGCTACACCTTC
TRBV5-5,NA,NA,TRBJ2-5,CASSPIQGSETQYF,TGTGCCAGCAGCCCTATACAGGGATCTGAGACCCAGTACTTC
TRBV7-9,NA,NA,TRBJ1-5,CASSFINQPQHF,TGTGCCAGCAGCTTTATTAATCAGCCCCAGCATTTT
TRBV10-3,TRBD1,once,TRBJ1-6,CAITGTGDSPLHF,TGTGCCATAACCGGGACAGGGGATTCACCCCTCCACTTT
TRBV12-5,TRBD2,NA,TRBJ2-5,CASGLSIGGQETQYF,TGTGCTAGTGGTTTGTCCATCGGGGGGCAAGAGACCCAGTACTTC
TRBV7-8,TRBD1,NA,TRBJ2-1,CASSSFADRGSFF,TGTGCCAGCAGCTCGTTCGCGGACAGGGGTTCGTTCTTC
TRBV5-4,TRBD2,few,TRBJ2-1,CASSSSGGNEQFF,TGTGCCAGCAGCTCATCGGGGGGCAATGAGCAGTTCTTC
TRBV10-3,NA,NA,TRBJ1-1,CAISKGQANTEAFF,TGTGCCATCAGTAAAGGACAAGCGAACACTGAAGCTTTCTTT
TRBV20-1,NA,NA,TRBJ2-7,CSARGLYEQYF,TGCAGTGCTAGGGGGCTCTACGAGCAGTACTTC
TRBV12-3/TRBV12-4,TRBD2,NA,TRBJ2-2,CAIQREEAGELFF,TGTGCCATTCAGCGGGAGGAAGCCGGGGAGCTGTTTTTT
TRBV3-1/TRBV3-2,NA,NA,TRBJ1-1,CASSQVPVSTEAFF,TGTGCCAGCAGCCAAGTCCCCGTCAGCACTGAAGCTTTCTTT
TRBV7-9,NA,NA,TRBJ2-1,CASSPAPGNEQFF,TGTGCCAGCAGCCCCGCCCCGGGCAATGAGCAGTTCTTC
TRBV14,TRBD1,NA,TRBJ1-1,CASSQGLYRGDTEAFF,TGTGCCAGCAGCCAAGGATTATACAGGGGTGACACTGAAGCTTTCTTT
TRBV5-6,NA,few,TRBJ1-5,CASSRGEASQPQHF,TGTGCCAGCAGCCGCGGGGAGGCGAGTCAGCCCCAGCATTTT
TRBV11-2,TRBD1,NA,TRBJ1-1,CASSFPPFGTVNTEAFF,TGTGCCAGCAGCTTTCCCCCATTTGGGACAGTCAACACTGAAGCTTTCTTT
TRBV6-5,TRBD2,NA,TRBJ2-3,CASSPSGGADTQYF,TGTGCCAGCAGCCCCTCCGGGGGGGCGGATACGCAGTATTTT
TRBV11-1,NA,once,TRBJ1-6,CASSSGTRSPLHF,TGTGCCAGCAGCTCAGGGACTCGGTCACCCCTCCACTTT
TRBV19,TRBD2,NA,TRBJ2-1,CASSDPGGFRNEQFF,TGTGCCAGTAGTGATCCGGGGGGGTTTCGGAATGAGCAGTTCTTC
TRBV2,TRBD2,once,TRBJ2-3,CASKERGGSADTQYF,TGTGCCAGCAAAGAGCGGGGGGGCTCGGCAGATACGCAGTATTTT
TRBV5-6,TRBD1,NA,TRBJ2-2,CASRLGQGHTGELFF,TGTGCCAGCAGGCTGGGACAGGGGCACACCGGGGAGCTGTTTTTT
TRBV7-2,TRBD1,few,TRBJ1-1,CASSSTGGNTEAFF,TGTGCCAGCAGCTCTACAGGGGGAAACACTGAAGCTTTCTTT
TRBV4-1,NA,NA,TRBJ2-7,CASSQPDLPKQYF,TGCGCCAGCAGCCAACCCGACTTGCCCAAGCAGTACTTC
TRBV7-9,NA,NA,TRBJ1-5,CASSIYGGSISNQPQHF,TGTGCCAGCAGTATTTATGGCGGGAGTATTAGCAATCAGCCCCAGCATTTT
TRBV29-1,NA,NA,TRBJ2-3,CSVGLSSTDTQYF,TGCAGCGTTGGATTAAGCAGCACAGATACGCAGTATTTT
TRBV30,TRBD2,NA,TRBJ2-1,CAWSSISGFSYNEQFF,TGTGCCTGGAGTTCGATTAGCGGGTTTTCCTACAATGAGCAGTTCTTC
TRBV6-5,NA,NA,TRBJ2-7,CASSYGDRFYEQYF,TGTGCCAGCAGTTACGGAGATAGGTTCTACGAGCAGTACTTC
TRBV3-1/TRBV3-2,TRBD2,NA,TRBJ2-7,CASSQAGLAGLYEQYF,TGTGCCAGCAGCCAAGCGGGACTAGCGGGCCTCTACGAGCAGTACTTC
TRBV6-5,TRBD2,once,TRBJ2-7,CASSRTSGSQYEQYF,TGTGCCAGCAGCAGGACTAGCGGGAGTCAATACGAGCAGTACTTC
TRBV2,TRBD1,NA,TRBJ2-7,CASSLDRALSYEQYF,TGTGCCAGCAGTCTGGACAGGGCCCTCTCCTACGAGCAGTACTTC
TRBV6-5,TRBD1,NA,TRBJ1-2,CASSYSEQGSYGYTF,TGTGCCAGCAGTTACTCTGAACAGGGGAGTTATGGCTACACCTTC